Listed below are T cell receptor beta chains from one sample, sequenced in a study of cytomegalovirus exposure and HLA in healthy donors. Sequencing used immunoSEQ multiplex PCR; TCRdb keeps in-frame clones, though not all of them. The sample has 200,000 to 250,000 clones, around 81% seen once. What was sequenced was PBMCs. The receptors were gathered from an older woman in good health and CMV-seropositive. The CDR3 runs from the conserved cysteine through the conserved F or W. The D gene is left open where the match is weak. Expanded clones are given a class, and other clones once, few, many or no size at all.

clone_size: -
d_call: -
v_call: TRBV27
j_call: TRBJ1-5
cdr3_aa: CASSLEGYSNQPQHF
cdr3_nt: TGTGCCAGCAGTTTGGAGGGTTATAGCAATCAGCCCCAGCATTTT

clone_size: -
d_call: TRBD2
v_call: TRBV6-1
j_call: TRBJ2-1
cdr3_aa: CASREGTSQLSPYNEQFF
cdr3_nt: TGTGCCAGCAGAGAAGGGACTAGCCAACTGAGCCCCTACAATGAGCAGTTCTTC

clone_size: -
d_call: TRBD2
v_call: TRBV5-1
j_call: TRBJ2-1
cdr3_aa: CASRKGLAGGHSEQFF
cdr3_nt: TGCGCCAGCAGAAAGGGACTAGCGGGAGGGCATAGTGAGCAGTTCTTC

clone_size: -
d_call: -
v_call: TRBV5-6
j_call: TRBJ2-1
cdr3_aa: CASSLYFYNEQFF
cdr3_nt: TGTGCCAGCAGCTTGTACTTTTACAATGAGCAGTTCTTC

clone_size: -
d_call: TRBD1
v_call: TRBV6-1
j_call: TRBJ1-2
cdr3_aa: CASSTRTGQPYGYTF
cdr3_nt: TGTGCCAGCAGCACCCGGACAGGGCAACCCTATGGCTACACCTTC

clone_size: few
d_call: -
v_call: TRBV4-2
j_call: TRBJ2-7
cdr3_aa: CASSQVGGYEQYF
cdr3_nt: TGTGCCAGCAGCCAAGTCGGTGGCTACGAGCAGTACTTC

clone_size: -
d_call: -
v_call: TRBV27
j_call: TRBJ1-1
cdr3_aa: CASSLRQNTEAFF
cdr3_nt: TGTGCCAGCAGTTTGCGGCAAAACACTGAAGCTTTCTTT

clone_size: -
d_call: -
v_call: TRBV6-1
j_call: TRBJ1-2
cdr3_aa: CASSEALYGYTF
cdr3_nt: TGTGCCAGCAGTGAAGCACTGTATGGCTACACCTTC

clone_size: -
d_call: -
v_call: TRBV4-2
j_call: TRBJ1-5
cdr3_aa: CASSPQTGTTGDQPQHF
cdr3_nt: TGTGCCAGCAGCCCGCAAACAGGGACAACTGGTGATCAGCCCCAGCATTTT

clone_size: -
d_call: TRBD1
v_call: TRBV6-1
j_call: TRBJ1-4
cdr3_aa: CASSDYRGGLTNEKLFF
cdr3_nt: TGTGCCAGCAGTGACTACAGGGGTGGCTTGACTAATGAAAAACTGTTTTTT

clone_size: -
d_call: -
v_call: TRBV20-1
j_call: TRBJ2-3
cdr3_aa: CSARATDTQYF
cdr3_nt: TGCAGTGCTAGGGCCACAGATACGCAGTATTTT

clone_size: -
d_call: -
v_call: TRBV12-5
j_call: TRBJ2-3
cdr3_aa: CASGGGDNTDTQYF
cdr3_nt: TGTGCTAGTGGTGGTGGGGACAACACAGATACGCAGTATTTT

clone_size: -
d_call: -
v_call: TRBV9
j_call: TRBJ1-2
cdr3_aa: CASSVDVQTNYGYTF
cdr3_nt: TGTGCCAGCAGCGTAGATGTACAGACGAACTATGGCTACACCTTC

clone_size: -
d_call: TRBD1
v_call: TRBV13
j_call: TRBJ2-1
cdr3_aa: CASSYGQGGSNEQFF
cdr3_nt: TGTGCCAGCAGCTACGGACAGGGGGGCAGCAATGAGCAGTTCTTC

clone_size: -
d_call: TRBD2
v_call: TRBV5-4
j_call: TRBJ2-2
cdr3_aa: CASSLGLAGAGELFF
cdr3_nt: TGTGCCAGCAGCCTGGGACTAGCGGGAGCTGGGGAGCTGTTTTTT

clone_size: -
d_call: TRBD1
v_call: TRBV18
j_call: TRBJ1-2
cdr3_aa: CASSPRRDSYGYTF
cdr3_nt: TGTGCCAGCTCACCTCGACGGGACAGCTATGGCTACACCTTC

clone_size: once
d_call: -
v_call: TRBV9
j_call: TRBJ2-1
cdr3_aa: CASSVGRAMSYNEQFF
cdr3_nt: TGTGCCAGCAGCGTGGGCAGGGCAATGTCCTACAATGAGCAGTTCTTC

clone_size: -
d_call: TRBD2
v_call: TRBV7-2
j_call: TRBJ2-7
cdr3_aa: CASSLVASGTYEQYF
cdr3_nt: TGTGCCAGCAGCTTAGTGGCTAGCGGTACCTACGAGCAGTACTTC

clone_size: -
d_call: -
v_call: TRBV10-3
j_call: TRBJ2-3
cdr3_aa: CAISKTGLGEVGDTQYF
cdr3_nt: TGTGCCATCAGCAAAACCGGGTTGGGTGAGGTCGGAGATACGCAGTATTTT

clone_size: -
d_call: TRBD2
v_call: TRBV10-3
j_call: TRBJ2-5
cdr3_aa: CAIRTGGTETQYF
cdr3_nt: TGTGCCATCAGAACGGGGGGTACAGAGACCCAGTACTTC

clone_size: -
d_call: -
v_call: TRBV10-3
j_call: TRBJ2-3
cdr3_aa: CAISSRDSTDTQYF
cdr3_nt: TGTGCCATCAGTTCGCGGGATAGCACAGATACGCAGTATTTT

clone_size: -
d_call: -
v_call: TRBV5-6
j_call: TRBJ1-2
cdr3_aa: CASSLPRDWVYGYTF
cdr3_nt: TGTGCCAGCAGCTTGCCCAGGGATTGGGTCTATGGCTACACCTTC

clone_size: -
d_call: -
v_call: TRBV28
j_call: TRBJ2-3
cdr3_aa: CASGASIDTQYF
cdr3_nt: TGTGCCAGCGGGGCATCAATTGATACGCAGTATTTT

clone_size: once
d_call: TRBD2
v_call: TRBV7-3
j_call: TRBJ2-1
cdr3_aa: CASSASGTSGRVPNEQFF
cdr3_nt: TGTGCCAGCAGCGCTTCCGGGACTAGCGGGAGGGTCCCCAATGAGCAGTTCTTC

clone_size: -
d_call: TRBD2
v_call: TRBV5-1
j_call: TRBJ2-7
cdr3_aa: CASSLSTSGRLREQYF
cdr3_nt: TGCGCCAGCAGCTTGAGTACTAGCGGGAGATTAAGGGAGCAGTACTTC

clone_size: -
d_call: -
v_call: TRBV7-2
j_call: TRBJ2-3
cdr3_aa: CASSLAYHTDTQYF
cdr3_nt: TGTGCCAGCAGCTTAGCCTACCACACAGATACGCAGTATTTT

clone_size: -
d_call: TRBD2
v_call: TRBV19
j_call: TRBJ2-1
cdr3_aa: CASSGETSGRIYEQFF
cdr3_nt: TGTGCCAGTAGTGGGGAGACTAGCGGGAGGATCTATGAGCAGTTCTTC

clone_size: -
d_call: TRBD1
v_call: TRBV9
j_call: TRBJ2-2
cdr3_aa: CASSPPVGTGTGELFF
cdr3_nt: TGTGCCAGCAGCCCACCCGTAGGGACAGGTACCGGGGAGCTGTTTTTT

clone_size: few
d_call: -
v_call: TRBV11-2
j_call: TRBJ2-7
cdr3_aa: CASSPLLGGLYEQYF
cdr3_nt: TGTGCCAGCAGCCCGTTACTAGGGGGACTATACGAGCAGTACTTC

clone_size: -
d_call: -
v_call: TRBV10-3
j_call: TRBJ2-3
cdr3_aa: CAIRAEITDTQYF
cdr3_nt: TGTGCCATCAGGGCAGAAATCACAGATACGCAGTATTTT

clone_size: -
d_call: -
v_call: TRBV7-9
j_call: TRBJ2-7
cdr3_aa: CASTRDKAYEQYF
cdr3_nt: TGTGCCAGCACCAGAGACAAGGCTTACGAGCAGTACTTC

clone_size: -
d_call: -
v_call: TRBV5-1
j_call: TRBJ1-1
cdr3_aa: CASSPRATNTEAFF
cdr3_nt: TGCGCCAGCAGCCCCAGGGCCACGAACACTGAAGCTTTCTTT

clone_size: -
d_call: -
v_call: TRBV28
j_call: TRBJ1-2
cdr3_aa: CASRQNYGYTF
cdr3_nt: TGTGCCAGCCGACAGAACTATGGCTACACCTTC

clone_size: -
d_call: -
v_call: TRBV18
j_call: TRBJ2-1
cdr3_aa: CASSLGISNEQFF
cdr3_nt: TGTGCCAGCTCACTCGGGATTTCCAATGAGCAGTTCTTC

clone_size: -
d_call: TRBD2
v_call: TRBV2
j_call: TRBJ2-1
cdr3_aa: CASSRREISEQFF
cdr3_nt: TGTGCCAGCAGTAGGCGGGAGATAAGTGAGCAGTTCTTC

clone_size: -
d_call: -
v_call: TRBV7-8
j_call: TRBJ1-2
cdr3_aa: CASSLTDGYTF
cdr3_nt: TGTGCCAGCAGCTTAACGGATGGCTACACCTTC

clone_size: -
d_call: TRBD1
v_call: TRBV19
j_call: TRBJ2-3
cdr3_aa: CASSDRGPAVGDTQYF
cdr3_nt: TGTGCCAGTAGCGACAGGGGGCCAGCGGTAGGGGATACGCAGTATTTT

clone_size: few
d_call: TRBD2
v_call: TRBV10-1
j_call: TRBJ2-1
cdr3_aa: CASSGTSGENNEQFF
cdr3_nt: TGCGCCAGCAGCGGGACTAGCGGGGAGAACAATGAGCAGTTCTTC

clone_size: -
d_call: TRBD2
v_call: TRBV14
j_call: TRBJ2-1
cdr3_aa: CASSQVGTSWPSSYNEQFF
cdr3_nt: TGTGCCAGCAGCCAAGTTGGGACTAGCTGGCCAAGCTCCTACAATGAGCAGTTCTTC

clone_size: -
d_call: -
v_call: TRBV27
j_call: TRBJ2-1
cdr3_aa: CASNIPPAGGGNNEQFF
cdr3_nt: TGTGCCAGCAACATCCCCCCAGCCGGAGGAGGGAACAATGAGCAGTTCTTC

clone_size: -
d_call: TRBD1
v_call: TRBV30
j_call: TRBJ1-6
cdr3_aa: CAWKTTGGAGVSPLHF
cdr3_nt: TGTGCCTGGAAAACAACAGGGGGCGCCGGGGTTTCACCCCTCCACTTT

clone_size: -
d_call: -
v_call: TRBV7-2
j_call: TRBJ1-4
cdr3_aa: CASSFVGEKLFF
cdr3_nt: TGTGCCAGCAGCTTCGTCGGTGAAAAACTGTTTTTT

clone_size: -
d_call: -
v_call: TRBV2
j_call: TRBJ2-5
cdr3_aa: CASSIGETQYF
cdr3_nt: TGTGCCAGCAGCATCGGGGAGACCCAGTACTTC

clone_size: -
d_call: -
v_call: TRBV7-3
j_call: TRBJ2-3
cdr3_aa: CASSPTTSIGTDTQYF
cdr3_nt: TGTGCCAGCAGCCCGACTACTAGCATCGGTACAGATACGCAGTATTTT

clone_size: -
d_call: -
v_call: TRBV28
j_call: TRBJ1-3
cdr3_aa: CASSSREITIYF
cdr3_nt: TGTGCCAGCAGTTCAAGGGAGATCACCATATATTTT

clone_size: -
d_call: -
v_call: TRBV9
j_call: TRBJ2-7
cdr3_aa: CASSVADSEQYF
cdr3_nt: TGTGCCAGCAGCGTAGCGGACAGTGAGCAGTACTTC

clone_size: few
d_call: -
v_call: TRBV6-1
j_call: TRBJ1-4
cdr3_aa: CASSRLGTNEKLFF
cdr3_nt: TGTGCCAGCAGTCGACTCGGGACTAATGAAAAACTGTTTTTT